This T cell receptor (beta chain) stems from a study of CD8 T cells in ankylosing spondylitis. Notes on the study in general: One TCR beta motif, made up of roughly eight highly homologous variants, appeared characteristic of ankylosing spondylitis blood.

TCRdb analysed the 5' RACE reads with MiXCR anew, one entry per CDR3 protein. The sample has some 220,000 distinct CDR3 sequences, around 8% seen once. This clonotype was seen repeatedly, ten times or more. Its antigen remains unidentified. Looked up from germline, CDR1 is SGHDT and CDR2 is YYEEEE. This CDR3 spans 15 amino acids. V dropped 2 bases and J dropped 5; count of bases not matched to a gene: 8. This receptor was identified in a female donor with ankylosing spondylitis or in good health (not recorded which). This chain connects TRBV5-6 to TRBJ1-2; the match to TRBD1 covers 8 bases. Material for sequencing was blood, either unsorted or a sorted T cell fraction (not recorded which). CDR3: CASSFPFQGAYGYTF. Here the CDR3 DNA reads TGTGCCAGCAGCTTTCCCTTTCAGGGGGCGTATGGCTACACCTTC.